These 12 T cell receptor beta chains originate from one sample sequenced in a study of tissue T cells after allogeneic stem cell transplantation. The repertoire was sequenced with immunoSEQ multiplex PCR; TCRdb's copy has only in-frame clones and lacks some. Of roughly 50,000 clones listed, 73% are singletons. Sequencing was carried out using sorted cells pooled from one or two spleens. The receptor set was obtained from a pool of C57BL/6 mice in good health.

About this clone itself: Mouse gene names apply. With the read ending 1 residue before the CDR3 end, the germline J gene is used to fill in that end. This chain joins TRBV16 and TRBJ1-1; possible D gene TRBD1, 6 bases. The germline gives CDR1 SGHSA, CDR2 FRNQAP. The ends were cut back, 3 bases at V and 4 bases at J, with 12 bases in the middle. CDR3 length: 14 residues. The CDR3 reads CASSFGGRVTEVFF. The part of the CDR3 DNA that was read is TGTGCAAGCAGCTTTGGGGGGCGGGTCACAGAAGTCTTC.

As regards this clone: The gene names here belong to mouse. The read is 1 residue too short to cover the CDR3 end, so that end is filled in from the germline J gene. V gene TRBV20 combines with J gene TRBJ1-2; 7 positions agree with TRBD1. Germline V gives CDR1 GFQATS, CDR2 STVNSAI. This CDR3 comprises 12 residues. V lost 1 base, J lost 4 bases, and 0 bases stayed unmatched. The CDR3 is CGARAGGSDYTF. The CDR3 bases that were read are TGTGGTGCTAGGGCAGGGGGCTCCGACTACACC.

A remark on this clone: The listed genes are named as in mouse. The part of the CDR3 DNA that was read is TGTGCCAGCTCTCTCCTTAGTGCAGAAACGCTGTAT. Translating it yields CASSLLSAETLY. Given in full, the CDR3 is CASSLLSAETLYF. The J gene is TRBJ2-3, the V gene TRBV12-2; D not resolved. The read terminates 1 residue ahead of where the CDR3 ends, so the germline J gene completes it. This CDR3 region has 13 residues. Trimming took 0 bases from V and 0 from J, leaving 3 bases between them. From germline, CDR1 is SGHLS and CDR2 HYDKME.

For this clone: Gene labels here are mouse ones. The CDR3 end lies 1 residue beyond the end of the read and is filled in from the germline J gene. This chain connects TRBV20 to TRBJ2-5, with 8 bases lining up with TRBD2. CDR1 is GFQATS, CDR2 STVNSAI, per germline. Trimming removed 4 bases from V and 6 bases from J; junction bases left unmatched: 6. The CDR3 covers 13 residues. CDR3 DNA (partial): TGTGGTGCTACCTACTGGGGGTGGGACACCCAGTAC. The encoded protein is CGATYWGWDTQY. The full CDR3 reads CGATYWGWDTQYF. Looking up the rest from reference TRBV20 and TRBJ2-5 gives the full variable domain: GALVYQYPRRTICKSGTSMRMECQAVGFQATSVAWYRQSPQKTFELIALSTVNSAIKYEQNFTQEKFPISHPNLSFSSMTVLNAYLEDRGLYLCGATYWGWDTQYFGPGTRLLVL.

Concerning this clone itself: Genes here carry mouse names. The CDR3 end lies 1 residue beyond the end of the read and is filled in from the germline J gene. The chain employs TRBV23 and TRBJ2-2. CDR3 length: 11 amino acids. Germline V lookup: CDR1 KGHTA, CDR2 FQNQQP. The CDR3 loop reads CSSRVTGQLYF. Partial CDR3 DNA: TGCTCCAGCAGGGTCACCGGGCAGCTCTAC.

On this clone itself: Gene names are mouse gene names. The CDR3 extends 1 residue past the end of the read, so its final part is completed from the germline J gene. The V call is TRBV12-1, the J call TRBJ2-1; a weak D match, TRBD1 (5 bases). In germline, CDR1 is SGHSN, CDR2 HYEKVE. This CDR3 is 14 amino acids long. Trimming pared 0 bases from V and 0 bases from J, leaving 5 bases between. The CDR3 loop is CASSLDSNYAEQFF. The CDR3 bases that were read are TGTGCCAGCTCTCTCGACAGTAACTATGCTGAGCAGTTC.

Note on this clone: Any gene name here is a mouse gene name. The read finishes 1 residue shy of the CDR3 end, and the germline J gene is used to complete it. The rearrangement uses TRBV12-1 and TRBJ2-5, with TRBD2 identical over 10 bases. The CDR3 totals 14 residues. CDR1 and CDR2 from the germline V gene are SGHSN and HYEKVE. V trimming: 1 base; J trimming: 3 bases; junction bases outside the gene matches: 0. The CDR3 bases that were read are TGTGCCAGCTCTCTGACTGGGGGGCAAGACACCCAGTAC. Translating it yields CASSLTGGQDTQY. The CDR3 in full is CASSLTGGQDTQYF.

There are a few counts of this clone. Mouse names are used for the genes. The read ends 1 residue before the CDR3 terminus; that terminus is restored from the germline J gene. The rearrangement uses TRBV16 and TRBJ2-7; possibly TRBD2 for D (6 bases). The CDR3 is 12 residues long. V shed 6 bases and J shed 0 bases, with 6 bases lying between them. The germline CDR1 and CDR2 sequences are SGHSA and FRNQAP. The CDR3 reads CASRGGSYEQYF. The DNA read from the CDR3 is TGTGCAAGCAGGGGGGGCTCCTATGAACAGTAC.

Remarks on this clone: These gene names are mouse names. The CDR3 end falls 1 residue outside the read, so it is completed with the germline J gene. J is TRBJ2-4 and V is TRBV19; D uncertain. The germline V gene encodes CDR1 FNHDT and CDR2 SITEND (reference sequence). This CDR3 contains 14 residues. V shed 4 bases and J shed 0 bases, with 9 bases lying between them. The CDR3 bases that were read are TGTGCCAGCAGTCCTACAGCTAGTCAAAACACCTTGTAC. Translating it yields CASSPTASQNTLY. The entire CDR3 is CASSPTASQNTLYF.

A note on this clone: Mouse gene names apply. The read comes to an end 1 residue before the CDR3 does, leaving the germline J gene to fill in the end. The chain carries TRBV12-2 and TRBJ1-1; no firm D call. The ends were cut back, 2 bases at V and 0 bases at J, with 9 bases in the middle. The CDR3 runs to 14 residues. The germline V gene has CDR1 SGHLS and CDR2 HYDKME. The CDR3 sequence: CASSPYNANTEVFF. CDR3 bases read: TGTGCCAGCTCTCCCTACAATGCAAACACAGAAGTCTTC. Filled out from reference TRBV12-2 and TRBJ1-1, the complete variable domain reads NSGVVQSPRYIIKGKGERSILKCIPISGHLSVAWYQQTQGQELKFFIQHYDKMERDKGNLPSRFSVQQFDDYHSEMNMSALELEDSAVYFCASSPYNANTEVFFGKGTRLTVV.

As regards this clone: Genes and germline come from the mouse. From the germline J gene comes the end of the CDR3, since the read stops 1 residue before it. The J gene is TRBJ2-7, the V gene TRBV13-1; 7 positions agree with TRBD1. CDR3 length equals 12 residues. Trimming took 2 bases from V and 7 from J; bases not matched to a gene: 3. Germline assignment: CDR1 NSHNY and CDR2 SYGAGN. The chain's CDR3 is CASSEQGREQYF. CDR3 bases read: TGTGCCAGCAGTGAACAGGGGAGGGAACAGTAC.

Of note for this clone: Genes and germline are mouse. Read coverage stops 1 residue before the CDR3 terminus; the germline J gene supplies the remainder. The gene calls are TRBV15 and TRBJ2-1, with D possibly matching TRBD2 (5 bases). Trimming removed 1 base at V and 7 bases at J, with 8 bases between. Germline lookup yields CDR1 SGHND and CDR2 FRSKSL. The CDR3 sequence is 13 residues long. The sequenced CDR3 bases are TGTGCCAGCAGTTTAGAGGCTGGGGCTGAGCAGTTC. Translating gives CASSLEAGAEQF. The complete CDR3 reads CASSLEAGAEQFF.